This entry lists 24 T cell receptor beta chains sequenced from one sample in a study of OX40 agonist ivuxolimab in advanced cancers. Profiled with immunoSEQ multiplex PCR; TCRdb holds only in-frame clones, not every one. The sample shows just over 35,000 clones, approximately 80% of them seen only once. Specimen: CD4+ or CD8+ T cells sorted from blood, collected in a trial of the OX40 agonist ivuxolimab. Every receptor here comes from an adult with an advanced solid tumor such as melanoma, head and neck, liver or kidney cancer.

The rearrangement joins TRBV19 to TRBJ1-1; the D gene is possibly TRBD1 (5 bases). V shed 3 bases and J shed 0 bases, with 11 bases lying between them. Germline assignment: CDR1 LNHDA and CDR2 SQIVND (reference sequence). This CDR3 contains 15 residues. CDR3 residues: CASSIGASVNTEAFF. CDR3 sequence (DNA): TGTGCCAGTAGTATCGGGGCAAGCGTGAACACTGAAGCTTTCTTT.

V usage is TRBV2 and J usage is TRBJ1-1; D gene uncertain. Deletions cut 3 bases from V and 1 base from J, with 6 bases between. The CDR3 length is 13 residues. From germline, CDR1 is SNHLY and CDR2 FYNNEI. The CDR3 sequence: CASSDWGNTEAFF. DNA for the CDR3: TGTGCCAGCAGTGACTGGGGGAACACTGAAGCTTTCTTT.

Written as DNA, the CDR3 is TGTGCCAGCACCCGGGACAGGGGTGATACGCAGTATTTT. This translates into CASTRDRGDTQYF. V and J are TRBV6-5 and TRBJ2-3; TRBD1 aligns across 10 bases. J was trimmed by 6 bases and V by 7 bases; bases with no gene match: 4. The V gene's germline CDR1 is MNHEY and CDR2 SVGAGI. The CDR3 is made up of 13 amino acids.

This clone came up once. This chain's CDR3 is CAISESVFTNTEAFF. The CDR3 DNA reads as TGTGCCATCAGTGAGTCAGTTTTCACGAACACTGAAGCTTTCTTT. V is TRBV10-3 and J is TRBJ1-1; D is uncertain. The CDR3 is 15 residues long. Germline V lookup: CDR1 ENHRY, CDR2 SYGVKD. Trimming removed 0 bases from V and 1 base from J, with 9 bases in between.

The chain recombines TRBV6-5 with TRBJ1-1, with D perhaps matching TRBD1 (5 bases). CDR3 length: 15 residues. V lost 2 bases and J lost 5, with 15 bases in between. Germline V gene lookup returns CDR1 MNHEY and CDR2 SVGAGI. CDR3 coding DNA: TGTGCCAGCAGTTACAGGAGGGGCGCAGAGACTGAAGCTTTCTTT. It specifies CASSYRRGAETEAFF.

This clone was detected only a few times. This chain links TRBV28 with TRBJ2-7; D call uncertain. V was cut by 6 bases and J by 0 bases, with 9 bases left in between. Germline CDR1 reads MDHEN; CDR2 reads SYDVKM. The CDR3 has 13 amino acids. CDR3 in DNA: TGTGCCAGCAGACATGAGAGCTCCTACGAGCAGTACTTC. Translation: CASRHESSYEQYF.

The chain combines TRBV27 with TRBJ1-2; D may be TRBD1 (6 bases). From germline, CDR1 is MNHEY and CDR2 SMNVEV (reference sequence). V was shortened by 2 bases and J by 4 bases, with 17 bases between the two germline ends. The CDR3 is 16 amino acids. CDR3: CASSLGGGLWSYGYTF. As DNA, the CDR3 is TGTGCCAGCAGTTTAGGAGGGGGGTTGTGGAGCTATGGCTACACCTTC.

The chain joins TRBV6-6 to TRBJ2-1; tentative D call: TRBD1 (6 bases). CDR1 and CDR2 (germline): MNHNY, SVGAGI (reference sequence). Trimming cost V 2 bases and J 6 bases, with 17 bases left between them. The CDR3 runs to 16 residues. CDR3 in DNA: TGTGCCAGCAGTTACGGTGGGGGCAACAAGTTCAATGAGCAGTTCTTC. It specifies CASSYGGGNKFNEQFF.

V usage is TRBV5-4 and J usage is TRBJ2-3; D gene ambiguous. The germline V gene encodes CDR1 SGHNT and CDR2 YYREEE (reference sequence). This CDR3 is built from 15 residues. Trimming shortened V by 4 bases and J by 0 bases, and 12 bases separated the two germline ends. CDR3 sequence reads: CASSSGQPSTDTQYF. The CDR3 nucleotides read TGTGCCAGCAGCAGTGGGCAGCCAAGCACAGATACGCAGTATTTT.

The chain uses TRBV7-6 and TRBJ1-6, with a possible D match to TRBD1 (5 bases). CDR1 is SGHVS, CDR2 FNYEAQ, per germline. CDR3 size: 14 residues. Trimming left V 5 bases short and J 4 bases short, with 9 bases between. DNA for the CDR3: TGTGCCAGCAGCCAGACAGATTATAATTCACCCCTCCACTTT. This gives the protein CASSQTDYNSPLHF.

CDR3 sequence reads: CASTFGKGVTNEQFF. DNA of the CDR3: TGTGCCAGCACCTTTGGGAAAGGGGTCACGAATGAGCAGTTCTTC. The chain uses TRBV11-2 and TRBJ2-1; weak D call: TRBD1 (5 bases). Per the germline V gene, CDR1 is SGHAT and CDR2 is FQNNGV. The CDR3 is 15 residues long. The V and J ends lost 7 bases and 7 bases respectively, with 20 bases between them.

The CDR3 reads CASSGGHFSTNEKLFF. The DNA of the CDR3 is TGTGCCAGCAGCGGCGGACACTTCTCAACTAATGAAAAACTGTTTTTT. V is TRBV9 and J is TRBJ1-4; TRBD1 is a possible D gene (5 bases). CDR3 length: 16 amino acids. The V gene lost 3 bases and the J gene lost 0 bases, with 12 bases spanning the gap. Germline V gene sequence: CDR1 SGDLS, CDR2 YYNGEE. The complete variable domain, with remaining parts taken from reference TRBV9 and TRBJ1-4, reads DSGVTQTPKHLITATGQRVTLRCSPRSGDLSVYWYQQSLDQGLQFLIQYYNGEERAKGNILERFSAQQFPDLHSELNLSSLELGDSALYFCASSGGHFSTNEKLFFGSGTQLSVL.

The chain couples TRBV6-5 to TRBJ2-5; no reliable D call. The CDR3 is 15 residues long. Germline V lookup: CDR1 MNHEY, CDR2 SVGAGI. Trimming stripped 2 bases from V and 4 bases from J, with 14 bases between. The CDR3: CASSYTSEIGETQYF. The CDR3 region has the DNA TGTGCCAGCAGTTACACAAGCGAGATCGGAGAGACCCAGTACTTC.

The rearrangement uses TRBV7-9 and TRBJ1-2, with D possibly matching TRBD1 (5 bases). Germline assignment: CDR1 SEHNR and CDR2 FQNEAQ (reference sequence). The CDR3 totals 15 residues. V lost 0 bases, J lost 1 base, and 9 bases lay in between. CDR3: CASSLAQVFNYGYTF. CDR3 coding DNA: TGTGCCAGCAGCTTAGCACAGGTTTTTAACTATGGCTACACCTTC.

J is TRBJ1-2 and V is TRBV5-6, with D perhaps TRBD1 (6 bases). V was trimmed by 3 bases and J by 6 bases, leaving 18 bases between them. The germline CDR1 and CDR2 sequences are SGHDT and YYEEEE. The CDR3 runs 15 residues. CDR3 in DNA: TGTGCCAGCAGCTACAGGGCAGGGGTGGTCAATGGCTACACCTTC. Its translation is CASSYRAGVVNGYTF.

The chain links TRBV5-1 to TRBJ1-6; D gene uncertain. This CDR3 spans 15 amino acids. The germline V gene encodes CDR1 SGHRS and CDR2 YFSETQ. With 4 bases removed from V and 6 bases from J, the gap between germline ends came to 14 bases. The CDR3 DNA sequence: TGCGCCAGCAGCCCGGAACCGACGGGTAATTCACCCCTCCACTTT. This gives the protein CASSPEPTGNSPLHF.

The V and J genes are TRBV6-1 and TRBJ1-4, with 7 positions matching TRBD1. The trim removed 4 bases at V and 0 bases at J, leaving 5 bases unmatched. This CDR3 contains 16 residues. The V gene's germline CDR1 is MNHNS and CDR2 SASEGT. As DNA, the CDR3 is TGTGCCAGCAGTGCCGGGACAGTGACAACTAATGAAAAACTGTTTTTT. This translates into CASSAGTVTTNEKLFF.

The table lists this clone with a few counts. The chain employs TRBV20-1 and TRBJ2-7, with D tentatively TRBD2 (5 bases). V was cut by 7 bases and J by 2 bases, with 9 bases left in between. Germline V lookup: CDR1 DFQATT, CDR2 SNEGSKA (reference sequence). The CDR3 runs to 11 residues. In DNA form, the CDR3 reads TGCAGTGTAAAGGGAGCCTACGAGCAGTACTTC. Protein product: CSVKGAYEQYF.

The chain employs TRBV6-5 and TRBJ1-2; D gene uncertain. Germline CDR1 and CDR2: MNHEY and SVGAGI. There are 12 residues in the CDR3. V was pared by 4 bases and J by 4 bases, with 7 bases between. CDR3 sequence reads: CASSSAPYGYTF. The CDR3 nucleotides read TGTGCCAGCAGTTCCGCACCCTATGGCTACACCTTC.

The chain carries TRBV27 and TRBJ1-1; D gene uncertain. Between the trimmed V and J ends, which lost 3 bases and 2 bases, there was a span of 13 bases. The germline V gene encodes CDR1 MNHEY and CDR2 SMNVEV (reference sequence). The CDR3 is 15 residues long. The CDR3 sequence: CASSFSPAPNTEAFF. The CDR3 nucleotides read TGTGCCAGCAGTTTTTCGCCGGCTCCAAACACTGAAGCTTTCTTT.

The chain couples TRBV6-1 to TRBJ1-4; 9 positions match TRBD1. After removal of 6 bases from V and 6 bases from J, the junction contained 5 bases not matched to a gene. CDR3 length: 14 residues. Germline CDR1 MNHNS, CDR2 SASEGT. CDR3 residues: CASRLTGGDEKLFF. The CDR3 DNA reads as TGTGCCAGCAGATTGACAGGGGGGGATGAAAAACTGTTTTTT.

This clone was picked up a small number of times. The chain joins TRBV5-1 to TRBJ1-5; D possibly corresponds to TRBD1 (6 bases). V lost 1 base and J lost 0, with 11 bases in between. The CDR3 runs to 16 residues. CDR1 and CDR2 from the germline V gene are SGHRS and YFSETQ. The CDR3: CASSLNGQYSNQPQHF. The DNA for the CDR3 is TGCGCCAGCAGCTTGAACGGACAGTATAGCAATCAGCCCCAGCATTTT.

This clone occurred once. This rearrangement joins TRBV6-5 to TRBJ2-1; D unresolved. Trimming left V 0 bases short and J 7 bases short, with 7 bases between. Germline V gene data show CDR1 as MNHEY and CDR2 as SVGAGI. The CDR3 totals 13 residues. The CDR3 region has the DNA TGTGCCAGCAGTTACTCTAGTTGGAATGAGCAGTTCTTC. It is translated as CASSYSSWNEQFF.

The chain couples TRBV29-1 to TRBJ1-5; 7 nucleotides agree with TRBD1. The V segment lost 7 bases and the J segment 6 bases; nucleotides outside the gene matches: 12. This CDR3 has 14 amino acids. Germline V gives CDR1 SQVTM, CDR2 ANQGSEA. The CDR3 coding sequence is TGCAGCGCATCGAAAGGGGGCGCGGGTCAGCCCCAGCATTTT. It codes for CSASKGGAGQPQHF.